Below, 10 T cell receptor beta chains from the same sample are listed, as sequenced in a study of cytomegalovirus exposure and HLA in healthy donors. Primers for the PCR totalled 60 Vbeta and 13 Jbeta. Clones were sequenced by immunoSEQ multiplex PCR, and TCRdb holds only the in-frame ones, with some missing. The table has about 150,000 clones, roughly 76% seen once. Input material: PBMCs. Receptors were obtained from a male donor in good health and CMV-seronegative.

The gene calls are TRBV10-3 and TRBJ2-3, with 7 nucleotides matching TRBD1. J lost 0 bases, V lost 5 bases, and 8 bases had no gene match. The CDR3 sequence is 16 residues long. CDR1 and CDR2 from the germline V gene are ENHRY and SYGVKD. CDR3 amino acids: CAISYGTDYSTDTQYF. In DNA, the CDR3 is TGTGCCATCAGTTATGGGACAGACTATAGCACAGATACGCAGTATTTT.

The rearrangement links TRBV11-3 to TRBJ2-2; TRBD1 matches at 7 bases. This CDR3 comprises 14 residues. Germline V gene lookup returns CDR1 SGHNT and CDR2 YENEEA. V was pared by 1 base and J by 6 bases, with 2 bases of the junction left unmatched. The DNA of the CDR3 is TGTGCCAGCAGCTTAGGGCAGGGGGCCGGGGAGCTGTTTTTT. Residues: CASSLGQGAGELFF.

The V call is TRBV11-3, the J call TRBJ2-1; D gene unclear. The ends were cut back, 1 base at V and 10 bases at J, with 11 bases in the middle. CDR1 is SGHNT and CDR2 is YENEEA in the germline V gene. This CDR3 spans 13 amino acids. CDR3 amino acids: CASSLARFGEQFF. DNA for the CDR3: TGTGCCAGCAGCTTAGCGCGCTTCGGGGAGCAGTTCTTC.

The V and J genes are TRBV11-3 and TRBJ1-2; 8 nucleotides line up with TRBD1. The CDR3 sequence is 16 residues long. CDR1 and CDR2 from the germline V gene are SGHNT and YENEEA. The V and J ends lost 6 bases and 7 bases, in that order; junction bases with no gene match: 16. As DNA, the CDR3 is TGTGCCAGCAGTTCCAGGGCACAGGGGGACTCTAGTGGCTACACCTTC. Its translation is CASSSRAQGDSSGYTF.

The CDR3 sequence: CASSPGLAGRLGTQYF. For the CDR3, the DNA is TGTGCCAGCAGCCCTGGACTAGCGGGGAGACTTGGTACGCAGTATTTT. V usage is TRBV5-4 and J usage is TRBJ2-3; the match to TRBD2 covers 12 bases. The CDR3 contains 16 residues. The junction had 11 bases not matched to a gene; V was cut back by 4 bases and J by 8 bases. Germline CDR1 and CDR2: SGHNT and YYREEE (reference sequence).

The chain is built from TRBV6-5 and TRBJ2-2, with D uncertain. V lost 2 bases and J 8 bases, leaving 6 bases between the germline ends. From germline, CDR1 is MNHEY and CDR2 SVGAGI. This CDR3 has 12 amino acids. CDR3 nucleotide sequence: TGTGCCAGCAGTTACCAACAGGGGGAGCTGTTTTTT. Translating gives CASSYQQGELFF.

This rearrangement joins TRBV7-2 to TRBJ2-7; 8 bases align to TRBD1. The CDR3 covers 15 residues. Trimming took 3 bases from V and 2 from J; bases not matched to a gene: 6. CDR1 is SGHTA and CDR2 is FQGNSA in the germline V gene. The CDR3 spells CASSLNRGSTYEQYF. The CDR3 bases are TGTGCCAGCAGCTTGAACAGGGGGTCCACCTACGAGCAGTACTTC.

The V and J genes are TRBV6-1 and TRBJ1-1; D remains unclear. V was pared by 6 bases and J by 0 bases, with 11 bases between. This CDR3 comprises 14 residues. From germline, CDR1 is MNHNS and CDR2 SASEGT. CDR3: CASREIGMNTEAFF. In nucleotides, the CDR3 is TGTGCCAGCAGGGAGATAGGCATGAACACTGAAGCTTTCTTT.

V and J are TRBV11-2 and TRBJ1-2; the match to TRBD1 covers 9 bases. Germline V CDR1 and CDR2: SGHAT, FQNNGV. Trimming took 3 bases from V and 8 from J; bases not matched to a gene: 16. This CDR3 contains 17 residues. CDR3 sequence: CASSLTRAGTGLQGYTF. The CDR3 DNA reads TGTGCCAGCAGCTTGACCAGGGCTGGGACAGGGCTACAGGGCTACACCTTC.

This sequence joins TRBV19 and TRBJ2-7, with D possibly matching TRBD2 (6 bases). The CDR3 has 12 residues. Germline-derived CDR1 and CDR2 are LNHDA and SQIVND (reference sequence). The ends were cut back, 5 bases at V and 7 bases at J, with 12 bases in the middle. CDR3 coding DNA: TGTGCCAGTAGTCCCGGGAGCAAGGAGCAGTACTTC. Protein product: CASSPGSKEQYF.